These T cell receptor beta chains were read from a single sample in a study of cytomegalovirus exposure and HLA in healthy donors. Assay used: immunoSEQ multiplex PCR; TCRdb lists only in-frame clones, some missing. Among around 150,000 clones listed, approximately 78% were seen once. Sequencing was done on a sample of PBMCs. Receptors originate from a woman between 35 and 50 years old in good health and CMV-seronegative. The CDR3 runs from the conserved cysteine through the conserved F or W. D genes are given only for firm matches. A row's size may be missing; if present it is once, few, many or a size class.

d_call | j_call | clone_size | v_call | cdr3_nt | cdr3_aa
TRBD1 | TRBJ2-1 | . | TRBV7-3 | TGTGCCAGCAGCCCGGACAGGGCCTACAATGAGCAGTTCTTC | CASSPDRAYNEQFF
. | TRBJ1-2 | . | TRBV28 | TGTGCCAGCAGTGACCGGAAGGGGGTAGATGGCTATGGCTACACCTTC | CASSDRKGVDGYGYTF
. | TRBJ1-1 | . | TRBV28 | TGTGCCAGCAGTTTTAGGAGAATGACTGAAGCTTTCTTT | CASSFRRMTEAFF
. | TRBJ1-5 | . | TRBV2 | TGTGCCAGCAGTGCCTTAGGGGGGGCTCAGCCCCAGCATTTT | CASSALGGAQPQHF
TRBD1 | TRBJ1-4 | . | TRBV2 | TGTGCCAGCAGTGAATCATTCGACAGGGATGAAAAACTGTTTTTT | CASSESFDRDEKLFF
TRBD1 | TRBJ1-2 | . | TRBV19 | TGTGCCAGTAGTACCGGGACAGGGGTAGGCTACACCTTC | CASSTGTGVGYTF
. | TRBJ2-6 | . | TRBV15 | TGTGCCACCAGCAGCCCCCCTTTTTTCGGAGTCAGCTCTGGGGCCAACGTCCTGACTTTC | CATSSPPFFGVSSGANVLTF
. | TRBJ1-2 | . | TRBV6-5 | TGTGCCAGCAGTTACGGAGTAGGCCTCGCTTCCTATGGCTACACCTTC | CASSYGVGLASYGYTF
. | TRBJ1-6 | . | TRBV7-2 | TGTGCCAGCAGCTTAGGGCTACAGGTCACCCTCCACTTT | CASSLGLQVTLHF
TRBD2 | TRBJ2-1 | . | TRBV9 | TGTGCCAGCAGCGTAGTCGGGGGGAGCTCCTACAATGAGCAGTTCTTC | CASSVVGGSSYNEQFF
TRBD1 | TRBJ2-3 | . | TRBV19 | TGTGCCAGTAGCCTCGGACAGGGGGGCTTCACAGATACGCAGTATTTT | CASSLGQGGFTDTQYF
TRBD1 | TRBJ1-1 | few | TRBV6-6 | TGTGCCAGCGGCGACAGGGCCGGCACTGAAGCTTTCTTT | CASGDRAGTEAFF
TRBD2 | TRBJ2-5 | . | TRBV5-4 | TGTGCCAGCAGCTTTGGGGCGGGGGTAGGGGAGACCCAGTACTTC | CASSFGAGVGETQYF
TRBD2 | TRBJ2-1 | . | TRBV6-5 | TGTGCCAGCAGTTACGGGGGGGTGGGGTGGAATGAGCAGTTCTTC | CASSYGGVGWNEQFF
. | TRBJ1-1 | . | TRBV18 | TGTGCCAGCTCACCTACCGAGACTGAAGCTTTCTTT | CASSPTETEAFF
. | TRBJ1-5 | . | TRBV28 | TGTGCCAGCAGTTTACGGCAGGCCTATAGCAATCAGCCCCAGCATTTT | CASSLRQAYSNQPQHF
. | TRBJ1-2 | . | TRBV19 | TGTGCCAGCGGTCGGAACTATGGCTACACCTTC | CASGRNYGYTF
TRBD1 | TRBJ1-4 | few | TRBV5-8 | TGTGCCAGCAGCCGCGGGACAGCATATGAAGGGCTGTTTTTT | CASSRGTAYEGLFF
. | TRBJ2-7 | . | TRBV28 | TGTGCCAGCAGTAAAAGACAGGTCACCTACGAGCAGTACTTC | CASSKRQVTYEQYF
. | TRBJ2-5 | . | TRBV2 | TGTGCCAGCAGTGATTTTCGCCAGTACCAAGAGACCCAGTACTTC | CASSDFRQYQETQYF